Following are 8 T cell receptor beta chains from one sample sequenced in a study of shared clonotypes between healthy human individuals. Naive CD8 cells lacked CD45RO, underwent positive selection for CCR7 and left out terminally differentiated effector memory CD45RA+ cells. Clones were read by immunoSEQ multiplex PCR, and TCRdb kept only the in-frame ones, dropping some. Here the sample spans about 2.2 million clones, roughly 91% being singletons. Sequenced input: naive CD8+ T cells from PBMCs. These receptors were collected from a man aged 18 to 30 in good health. Some clones in this sample may be carry-over from other donors' samples.

V usage is TRBV9 and J usage is TRBJ2-3, with D possibly TRBD1 on 6 matching bases. Trimming cost V 0 bases and J 2 bases, with 13 bases left between them. The CDR3 sequence is 16 residues long. The germline V gene has CDR1 SGDLS and CDR2 YYNGEE. The CDR3 sequence: CASSVGRGQLTDTQYF. In DNA, the CDR3 is TGTGCCAGCAGCGTAGGTCGGGGACAACTCACAGATACGCAGTATTTT.

The CDR3 region is CASSLGPYGGNEQFF. In DNA form, the CDR3 reads TGTGCCAGCAGTCTGGGTCCCTACGGGGGGAATGAGCAGTTCTTC. The gene calls are TRBV28 and TRBJ2-1; 7 bases fit TRBD2. V lost 5 bases, J lost 7 bases, and 11 bases stayed unmatched. The CDR3 loop spans 15 amino acids. The V gene's germline CDR1 is MDHEN and CDR2 SYDVKM.

Details on this clone: The same CDR3 is also encoded by other DNA sequences in this sample. The CDR3 reads CASSPAGGYEQYF. CDR3 DNA sequence: TGTGCCAGCAGTCCCGCCGGTGGCTACGAGCAGTACTTC. V is TRBV27 and J is TRBJ2-7; D unresolved. Between the trimmed V and J ends, which lost 5 bases and 3 bases, there was a span of 11 bases. The CDR3 is 13 amino acids. CDR1 MNHEY and CDR2 SMNVEV come from the germline V gene (reference sequence).

This chain connects TRBV15 to TRBJ2-7; TRBD1 aligns across 7 bases. The V segment lost 3 bases and the J segment 8 bases; nucleotides outside the gene matches: 16. Germline CDR1 and CDR2: LNHNV and YYDKDF (reference sequence). The length of the CDR3 is 16 residues. The CDR3 reads CATSSDRDSQLYKQYF. In nucleotides, the CDR3 is TGTGCCACCAGCAGCGACAGGGACAGCCAGCTTTACAAGCAGTACTTC.

This rearrangement joins TRBV6-1 to TRBJ1-2; D possibly corresponds to TRBD1 (6 bases). V was shortened by 6 bases and J by 0 bases, with 11 bases between the two germline ends. CDR3 length: 14 residues. Germline values: CDR1 MNHNS, CDR2 SASEGT. CDR3 region: CASRRTAANYGYTF. DNA of the CDR3: TGTGCCAGCAGGAGGACAGCAGCTAACTATGGCTACACCTTC.

In the case of this clone: A much larger clone lies a single base off, so this may be a read error. The chain employs TRBV28 and TRBJ2-1, with no clear D. Looked up from germline, CDR1 is MDHEN and CDR2 is SYDVKM. This CDR3 has 11 residues. For the CDR3, the DNA is TGTGCCAGCAGTTTCTACGATGAGCAGTTCTTC. Residues: CASSFYDEQFF. Full variable domain (remainder filled in from reference TRBV28 and TRBJ2-1): DVKVTQSSRYLVKRTGEKVFLECVQDMDHENMFWYRQDPGLGLRLIYFSYDVKMKEKGDIPEGYSVSREKKERFSLILESASTNQTSMYLCASSFYDEQFFGPGTRLTVL.

The chain uses TRBV4-1 and TRBJ2-4; TRBD2 might be the D (6 bases). The ends were cut back, 0 bases at V and 1 base at J, with 10 bases in the middle. This CDR3 is 16 amino acids long. Germline V gives CDR1 MGHRA, CDR2 YSYEKL. The CDR3 nucleotides are TGCGCCAGCAGCCAAGATCCCCGGGGGGCCAAAAACATTCAGTACTTC. Its protein is CASSQDPRGAKNIQYF.

The chain employs TRBV7-8 and TRBJ2-2, with unresolved D. V lost 1 base to trimming and J lost 3 bases, with 0 bases between them. The CDR3 length is 12 residues. Germline assignment: CDR1 SGHVS and CDR2 FQNEAQ. CDR3 protein: CASSLDTGELFF. The CDR3, as DNA: TGTGCCAGCAGCTTAGACACCGGGGAGCTGTTTTTT. The entire variable domain, with the rest obtained from reference TRBV7-8 and TRBJ2-2, is as follows: GAGVSQSPRYKVAKRGQDVALRCDPISGHVSLFWYQQALGQGPEFLTYFQNEAQLDKSGLPSDRFFAERPEGSVSTLKIQRTQQEDSAVYLCASSLDTGELFFGEGSRLTVL.